These T cell receptor beta chains were read from a single sample in a study of CD8+ T cells in alopecia areata. Measured with immunoSEQ multiplex PCR; TCRdb has only the in-frame clones, and not every one. Among 210,000 or so clones listed, approximately 70% were seen once. The sample consisted of CD4+ T cells sorted from blood, taken at approximately week 42, from a patient treated with tofacitinib. These receptors all stem from a human donor with alopecia areata. Both conserved end residues are part of each CDR3. The D gene is left open where the match is weak. Part of the rows lack a size; the others show once, few, many or a class for expanded clones.

>TRBJ1-6|TRBD1|TRBV11-3|once
TGTGCCAGCAGCACCGGACAGGGGGCCAATTCACCCCTCCACTTT
CASSTGQGANSPLHF
>TRBJ2-6|TRBD1|TRBV10-3|.
TGTGCCATCAGGACCGGGACAGGCGGACCTGGGGCCAACGTCCTGACTTTC
CAIRTGTGGPGANVLTF
>TRBJ1-4|.|TRBV7-9|once
TGTGCCCCGGGTGGGGCGAAGGATGAAAAACTGTTTTTT
CAPGGAKDEKLFF
>TRBJ2-1|.|TRBV29-1|.
TGCAGCGTTCACCACCCGCTATCTTTTGTGCAGTTCTTC
CSVHHPLSFVQFF
>TRBJ2-5|.|TRBV30|.
TGTGCCTGGAGTGAGGGACTTATCGGGACCCAGTACTTC
CAWSEGLIGTQYF
>TRBJ1-1|.|TRBV29-1|.
TGCAGCGCACAGGGGAACACTGAAGCTTTCTTT
CSAQGNTEAFF
>TRBJ2-3|.|TRBV11-3|.
TGTGCCAGCAGCCTATGGGGGGAAGATACGCAGTATTTT
CASSLWGEDTQYF
>TRBJ1-2|.|TRBV28|once
TGTGCCAGCAGAAATCAAGACAACTATGGCTACACCTTC
CASRNQDNYGYTF
>TRBJ2-1|TRBD2|TRBV2|few
TGTGCCAGCAGTGAACAGAGCGGGGGGGCCGGTTCGCAGTTCTTC
CASSEQSGGAGSQFF
>TRBJ2-5|TRBD1|TRBV7-2|.
TGTGCCAGCAGCTCCATCCCCGACAGGGGAGAGACCCAGTACTTC
CASSSIPDRGETQYF
>TRBJ2-7|.|TRBV2|few
TGTGCCAGCAGTGCGGGCGACTCCTACGAGCAGTACTTC
CASSAGDSYEQYF
>TRBJ2-7|.|TRBV11-3|.
TGTGCCAGCAGCTTAGATAGCGGCTACGAGCAGTACTTC
CASSLDSGYEQYF
>TRBJ1-5|.|TRBV29-1|.
TGCAGCGTAAATGACGGACGCAATCAGCCCCAGCATTTT
CSVNDGRNQPQHF
>TRBJ1-2|.|TRBV6-6|.
TGTGCCAGCAGTTACTGGGGGGCCGAAAACTATGGCTACACCTTC
CASSYWGAENYGYTF
>TRBJ2-4|TRBD1|TRBV6-6|once
TGTGCCAGCATCAACCCGGGACAGAATGGCATTCAGTACTTC
CASINPGQNGIQYF
>TRBJ1-6|.|TRBV30|.
TGTGCCTGGAACGCAGGGACCTCTTTGGGTTCACCCCTCCACTTT
CAWNAGTSLGSPLHF
>TRBJ1-1|.|TRBV11-2|.
TGTGCCAGCAGCTTAGTTCCCCAGGTCAACACTGAAGCTTTCTTT
CASSLVPQVNTEAFF
>TRBJ2-7|.|TRBV4-3|.
TGCGCCAGCAGCCAAGTGTACGGTTCCTACGAGCAGTACTTC
CASSQVYGSYEQYF